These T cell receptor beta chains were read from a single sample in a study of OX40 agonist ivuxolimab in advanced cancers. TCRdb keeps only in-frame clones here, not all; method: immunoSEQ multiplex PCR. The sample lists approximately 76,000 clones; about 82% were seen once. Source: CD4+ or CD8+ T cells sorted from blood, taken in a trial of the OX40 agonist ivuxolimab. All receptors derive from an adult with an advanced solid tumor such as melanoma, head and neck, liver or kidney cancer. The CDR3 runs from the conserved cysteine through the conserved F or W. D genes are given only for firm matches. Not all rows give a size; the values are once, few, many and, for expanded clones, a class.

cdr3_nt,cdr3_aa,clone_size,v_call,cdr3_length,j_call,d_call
TGTGCCAGCAGTTACGCGGGGCAGGGCACCGGGGAGCTGTTTTTT,CASSYAGQGTGELFF,-,TRBV6-5,15,TRBJ2-2,-
TGTGCCATCATTCAGGGGCCCGTTGCAACTAATGAAAAACTGTTTTTT,CAIIQGPVATNEKLFF,-,TRBV10-3,16,TRBJ1-4,-
TGTGCCAGCAGCTTTGGCCGACAGGTCGGGATATCCTACGAGCAGTACTTC,CASSFGRQVGISYEQYF,-,TRBV11-3,17,TRBJ2-7,-
TGCGCCAGCAGCCAAGACCGGGTCCTAACCTCTGAAGCTTTCTTT,CASSQDRVLTSEAFF,few,TRBV4-1,15,TRBJ1-1,-
TGCGCCAGCAGCCTCCGAGTGGGGCGGAATCAGCCCCAGCATTTT,CASSLRVGRNQPQHF,few,TRBV10-1,15,TRBJ1-5,-
TGTGCCTGGAGTGTTTCGGTTGGAAGCAATCAGCCCCAGCATTTT,CAWSVSVGSNQPQHF,-,TRBV30,15,TRBJ1-5,-
TGTGCCAGCTTCGTCCTATGGGGCTCCTCTGGGGCCAACGTCCTGACTTTC,CASFVLWGSSGANVLTF,-,TRBV5-6,17,TRBJ2-6,-
TGTGCCAGCAGCACCTTCTTCCGGGACACTAACTATGGCTACACCTTC,CASSTFFRDTNYGYTF,-,TRBV5-6,16,TRBJ1-2,-
TGTGCCAGCAGCTTGGGCAATCAGCCCCAGCATTTT,CASSLGNQPQHF,-,TRBV7-2,12,TRBJ1-5,-
TGTGCCATCAGTGATCCGGCTAGCGGCCAAGAGACCCAGTACTTC,CAISDPASGQETQYF,-,TRBV10-3,15,TRBJ2-5,TRBD2
TGTGCCAGCAGCCTAAATGGCGCAGGGGAAGATACGCAGTATTTT,CASSLNGAGEDTQYF,-,TRBV11-2,15,TRBJ2-3,-
TGTGCCAGCTCACCACCAGGACAGCTCCAGCAGTACTTC,CASSPPGQLQQYF,-,TRBV18,13,TRBJ2-7,-
TGTGCCAGCAGCTTAGGGGGGCCGGGGAGCACAGATACGCAGTATTTT,CASSLGGPGSTDTQYF,once,TRBV7-8,16,TRBJ2-3,-
TGTGCCAGCATGGGGCAGGGAGAGACCCAGTACTTC,CASMGQGETQYF,-,TRBV6-5,12,TRBJ2-5,-
TGTGCCTCGTCCCGGGACCAAGGGTATGGCTACACCTTC,CASSRDQGYGYTF,-,TRBV19,13,TRBJ1-2,-
TGTGCCAGCAGCGGACGGGGCAGCACAGATACGCAGTATTTT,CASSGRGSTDTQYF,-,TRBV7-2,14,TRBJ2-3,-
TGTGCCAGCAGCCGTATAGGGACAGGGGCCTCCTACGAGCAGTACTTC,CASSRIGTGASYEQYF,-,TRBV11-1,16,TRBJ2-7,TRBD1
TGTGCCAGCAGCCAAGATTTAAGGGGGTCTGGAAACACCATATATTTT,CASSQDLRGSGNTIYF,-,TRBV4-2,16,TRBJ1-3,-
TGTGCCAGCAGTGAGTCGGGACAGCCGAATCAGCCCCAGCATTTT,CASSESGQPNQPQHF,-,TRBV25-1,15,TRBJ1-5,TRBD1
TGTGCCAGCAGCCCACGGACGACGAACTATGGCTACACCTTC,CASSPRTTNYGYTF,-,TRBV7-9,14,TRBJ1-2,-
TGTGCTAGTGGTCCAGGACTAGCGGCTAGCACAGATACGCAGTATTTT,CASGPGLAASTDTQYF,-,TRBV12-5,16,TRBJ2-3,TRBD2
TGTGCCAGCAGTCTACAGGGCGTGGAAACAGATACGCAGTATTTT,CASSLQGVETDTQYF,-,TRBV2,15,TRBJ2-3,-
TGTGCCAGCAGCTCCCCAGACTCTGGGGCCAACGTCCTGACTTTC,CASSSPDSGANVLTF,few,TRBV9,15,TRBJ2-6,-
TGTGCCAGCAGCCCCGGACAGAGGAAAGGAAACACCATATATTTT,CASSPGQRKGNTIYF,-,TRBV21-1,15,TRBJ1-3,-
TGTGCCAGCAGCGTAGGAAGCGGGGTGACATACAATGAGCAGTTCTTC,CASSVGSGVTYNEQFF,-,TRBV9,16,TRBJ2-1,TRBD2
TGTGCCATCAGTGAACGAGCAGGGGTCGGGTATGGCTACACCTTC,CAISERAGVGYGYTF,-,TRBV10-3,15,TRBJ1-2,-
TGTGCCAGCAGCCTTTCGGGACTAGCGGGGGACGAGCAGTACTTC,CASSLSGLAGDEQYF,-,TRBV4-2,15,TRBJ2-7,TRBD2
TGTGCCAGCAGCTTTTTGGGGGGGGACTACGAGCAGTACTTC,CASSFLGGDYEQYF,-,TRBV7-2,14,TRBJ2-7,TRBD2
TGTGCCAGCAGAGGACAGGACAACTATGGCTACACCTTC,CASRGQDNYGYTF,once,TRBV2,13,TRBJ1-2,TRBD1
TGTGCCAGCAGCCGGGGGGCCGGGGAGACCCAGTACTTC,CASSRGAGETQYF,-,TRBV7-9,13,TRBJ2-5,-
TGTGCCAGCAGCTCCCAGGGGTTGGCTAACTATGGCTACACCTTC,CASSSQGLANYGYTF,-,TRBV5-6,15,TRBJ1-2,-
TGTGCCAGTAACCCGCAGCGGGGCTACGAGCAGTACTTC,CASNPQRGYEQYF,-,TRBV27,13,TRBJ2-7,TRBD2
TGCGCCAGCAGACAAACCTCCGGGACGGCCACCGGGGAGCTGTTTTTT,CASRQTSGTATGELFF,-,TRBV5-1,16,TRBJ2-2,-
TGTGCCTGGCTGAACACTAGGGATGGCTACACCTTC,CAWLNTRDGYTF,-,TRBV30,12,TRBJ1-2,-
TGTGCCAGCGTATCGATAGGAGATACGCAGTATTTT,CASVSIGDTQYF,-,TRBV27,12,TRBJ2-3,-
TGTGCCAGCAGCTTACTGGGCACAGATACGCAGTATTTT,CASSLLGTDTQYF,-,TRBV2,13,TRBJ2-3,-
TGTGCCAGCACCAATCCGGGACTCCCCCGAGGGCAGTACTTC,CASTNPGLPRGQYF,-,TRBV11-2,14,TRBJ2-7,-
TGTGCCAGCAGTTATGAACGGGGCTCTGGGGCCAACGTCCTGACTTTC,CASSYERGSGANVLTF,-,TRBV27,16,TRBJ2-6,-
TGTGCCAGCAGCTTGGCTTCCGCGGGCCCCTATGGCTACACCTTC,CASSLASAGPYGYTF,-,TRBV5-6,15,TRBJ1-2,-
TGCACCAGCAGCCAAGATATGACAGGGGCTAACTATGGCTACACCTTC,CTSSQDMTGANYGYTF,-,TRBV1,16,TRBJ1-2,-
TGTGCCAGTAGTAAGTCCGGGGCGAACACCGGGGAGCTGTTTTTT,CASSKSGANTGELFF,-,TRBV19,15,TRBJ2-2,-
TGTGCCAGCAGTTCCTGGGACAGGGGCCACAATGAGCAGTTCTTC,CASSSWDRGHNEQFF,-,TRBV6-6,15,TRBJ2-1,TRBD1
TGTGCCAGCAGTGACTACAGGGGCTATGGCTACACCTTC,CASSDYRGYGYTF,once,TRBV2,13,TRBJ1-2,TRBD1
TGTGCCAGCAGACGGACAGGGGGAATCTACGAGCAGTACTTC,CASRRTGGIYEQYF,-,TRBV27,14,TRBJ2-7,TRBD1
TGCGCCAGCACTCCAGGGTCTGGGGTTGAGGAGTCCATTCAGTACTTC,CASTPGSGVEESIQYF,-,TRBV5-1,16,TRBJ2-4,-
TGCGCCAGCAGCCAAATGTGGGGACCAGGGAGCTCCTACGAGCAGTACTTC,CASSQMWGPGSSYEQYF,-,TRBV4-3,17,TRBJ2-7,-
TGCGCCAGCAGCTTGGTGTCTGGCGATGGCTACACCTTC,CASSLVSGDGYTF,-,TRBV5-1,13,TRBJ1-2,-
TGTGCCAGTAGTTTAGACAGATATAGCAATCAGCCCCAGCATTTT,CASSLDRYSNQPQHF,-,TRBV19,15,TRBJ1-5,-
TGTGCCAGCAGCTTAGCAGCGGGGCTCAATGAGCAGTTCTTC,CASSLAAGLNEQFF,-,TRBV7-2,14,TRBJ2-1,TRBD2
TGTGCCAGTAGTATACCCGGACGTCCCAAGGCTGGGGCCAACGTCCTGACTTTC,CASSIPGRPKAGANVLTF,-,TRBV19,18,TRBJ2-6,-
TGTGCCAGTACCGGGACAGGGGGGAGCAATCAGCCCCAGCATTTT,CASTGTGGSNQPQHF,-,TRBV2,15,TRBJ1-5,TRBD1
TGCGCCAGCAGCTTGGGCGGCGGGGGGTTGGATGAGCAGTTCTTC,CASSLGGGGLDEQFF,-,TRBV5-1,15,TRBJ2-1,TRBD2
TGTGCCAGCGCTCCCTACAGCTCCCGCGGTTCACCCCTCCACTTT,CASAPYSSRGSPLHF,-,TRBV2,15,TRBJ1-6,-
TGTGCCAGCAGTTACTCCGGGACAGGGGCCCCTCGGGGCTACACCTTC,CASSYSGTGAPRGYTF,-,TRBV27,16,TRBJ1-2,TRBD1
TGTGCCAGCAGTTACTCGTCTCTTCAGGGCTCATATGGCTACACCTTC,CASSYSSLQGSYGYTF,-,TRBV6-5,16,TRBJ1-2,-
TGTGCCAGCAGCCCGGTCCAGGCAGATACGCAGTATTTT,CASSPVQADTQYF,-,TRBV5-5,13,TRBJ2-3,-
TGTGCCAGCAGACGCCGGGACCCGGCCTATGTGGGCTACACCTTC,CASRRRDPAYVGYTF,-,TRBV6-5,15,TRBJ1-2,-
TGTGCCTGGAGTGTAAGGTCCGGGGGCGACGAGCAGTACTTC,CAWSVRSGGDEQYF,once,TRBV30,14,TRBJ2-7,-
TGTGCCAGCAGCCCCCGTTCGGGGCGTGCCGACACCGGGGAGCTGTTTTTT,CASSPRSGRADTGELFF,few,TRBV7-6,17,TRBJ2-2,-
TGTGCCAGCAGCCGGAGGACAGATGGCTACACCTTC,CASSRRTDGYTF,-,TRBV16,12,TRBJ1-2,-